This T cell receptor (beta chain) originates from a study of PD-1 blockade in classical Hodgkin lymphoma (dated by TCRdb to 2019 to 2021). Study-wide context: Nivolumab dosing was 3 mg/kg intravenously every 2 weeks, continuing until either disease progression or unacceptable toxicity. The study used CyTOF and TCR beta sequencing to define a peripheral blood immune signature of response to PD-1 blockade in classical Hodgkin lymphoma.

Overall study outcomes, separate from this receptor: Only a single clinical trial cohort was studied, and what caused the repertoire differences, possibly disease activity or prior therapy, remained undefined. Trial patients achieving complete response had baseline diversity similar to newly diagnosed patients, whereas partial responders and progressors had significantly lower diversity. By C4D1, a significant rise was seen in CD4+ TCR diversity but not in CD8+ TCR diversity (p=0.0027 vs p=0.16), and the rise was most apparent among complete responders (p=0.02). Patients starting nivolumab less than 1 year after ASCT had lower diversity and were excluded from later analyses to avoid confounding by immune reconstitution. Baseline TCR diversity was reported as lower in newly diagnosed patients than in healthy donors, and lower still in relapsed/refractory patients.

As concerns this clone: Its antigen is unknown. Base-call qualities are not available, and no considerably larger clone is one nucleotide away.

The sample's time point, from its label and the paper: cycle 2 day 1 (C2D1) of nivolumab. Every trial patient had relapsed after autologous stem cell transplantation, and cohorts A, B and C differed in prior brentuximab vedotin exposure. The trial cohort was composed of over 50 patients with relapsed/refractory classical Hodgkin lymphoma, for whom complete response, partial response or progressive disease was recorded as best overall response. Trial patients were treated with single-agent nivolumab in the multi-cohort phase II CheckMate 205 trial. Best overall response was determined by an independent review committee according to the 2007 International Working Group response criteria. Trial PBMCs were collected just before the start of nivolumab (C1D1) and during therapy at cycle 2 day 1 and cycle 4 day 1. Peripheral blood was collected in 8 mL Vacutainer Cell Preparation Tubes, from which PBMCs were isolated by centrifugation and then cryopreserved.

Genomic DNA was extracted with the Qiagen DNeasy kit from unsorted PBMCs and from negatively selected CD4+ and CD8+ fractions. TCR beta CDR3 regions were amplified by immunoSEQ multiplex PCR using primers annealing to V and J segments. A synthetic immune receptor repertoire was used to minimize amplification bias, and remaining bias was computationally removed after sequencing. The study's processing was this. Repertoire diversity was quantified as the Shannon entropy index using custom Python scripts. The unsorted, CD4+ and CD8+ repertoires were each analyzed separately, with the exception of combined analyses, where CD4+ and CD8+ sequences were merged in silico. Clonal expansion was defined as a frequency increase of at least 2-fold after treatment compared with C1D1, and clones undetected at baseline were assigned a pseudocount of 0.5. Clones with 0 or 1 copy at C1D1 were defined as singleton clones, while clones with 2 or more copies were defined as non-singleton clones. Clones expanded in unsorted samples were labelled as CD4+, CD8+ or unknown by matching protein sequences in sorted samples from the same patient. Wilcoxon tests on paired samples were used to test diversity changes from C1D1 to C4D1. Imported from immuneACCESS, the table was reduced by TCRdb to in-frame sequences with V and J called. These copies leave out some clones; in studies compared against another copy, an unresolved V gene accounts for under half, and the cause of the remainder is not known. The DNA was the basis for D and trimming; V, J and clone size are from that table. Across this sample there are under 30,000 clones, with 70% to 75% seen only once. Roughly 3% of the sample rests with the top ten.

The CDR1 and CDR2 encoded by the germline V gene (reference sequence) are DFQATT and SNEGSKA. The CDR3 measures 11 amino acids from cysteine to phenylalanine. The DNA shown is the 33-base CDR3, in frame from base 1. V is clipped by 6 bases and J by 5 bases, and the sequence between their germline boundaries is 10 bases long. Source: peripheral blood mononuclear cells (PBMCs), taken before the second cycle of nivolumab. The clonotype was recovered from a human donor with classical Hodgkin lymphoma. This sequence uses TRBV20-1 and TRBJ2-5; the D gene lacks a confident call. The sequence in DNA is TGCAGTGCCTCAACGGAGGAGACCCAGTACTTC. Its protein reads: CSASTEETQYF.